The T cell receptor beta chain under discussion was sequenced for a study of T cells after yellow fever vaccination. From the 5' RACE reads, TCRdb called clonotypes with MiXCR, one entry per CDR3 protein. This sample has more than 90,000 distinct CDR3 sequences, with around 8% found just once. This clonotype was counted many times. The sequencing used CD8+ T cells sorted from PBMCs, collected 45 days after the yellow fever booster vaccination. The origin of this receptor is a man aged 25-40 years who received the YFV17D yellow fever vaccine.

In nucleotides, the CDR3 is TGTGCCAGCAGTGAGCGGTTCTCTGGAAACACCATATATTTT. Amino acid sequence: CASSERFSGNTIYF. This rearrangement joins TRBV6-1 to TRBJ1-3; D not certain. The CDR3 extends over 14 amino acids. Germline values: CDR1 MNHNS, CDR2 SASEGT. Deletions cut 3 bases from V and 0 bases from J, with 6 bases between.